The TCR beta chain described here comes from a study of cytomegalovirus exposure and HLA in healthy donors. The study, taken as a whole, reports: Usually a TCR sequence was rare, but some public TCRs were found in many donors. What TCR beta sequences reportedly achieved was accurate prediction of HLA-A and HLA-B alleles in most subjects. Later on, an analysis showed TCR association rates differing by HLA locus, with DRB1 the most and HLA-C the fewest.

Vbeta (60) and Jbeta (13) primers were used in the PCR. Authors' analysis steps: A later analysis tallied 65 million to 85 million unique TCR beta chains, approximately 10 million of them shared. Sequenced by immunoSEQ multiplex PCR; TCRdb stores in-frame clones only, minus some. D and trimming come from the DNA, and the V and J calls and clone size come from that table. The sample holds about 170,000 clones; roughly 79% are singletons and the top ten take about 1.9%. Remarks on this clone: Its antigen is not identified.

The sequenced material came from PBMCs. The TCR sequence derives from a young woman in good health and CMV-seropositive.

The CDR3 DNA reads TGCGCCAGCAGCCAAGTTCTGGACAGGGGAACTGGTACCTTC. Protein product: CASSQVLDRGTGTF. The genes are TRBV4-3 and TRBJ1-2, with 9 bases that match TRBD1. The junction had 11 bases not matched to a gene; V was cut back by 1 base and J by 14 bases. The CDR3 extends over 14 amino acids. Germline V CDR1 and CDR2: LGHNA, YSLEER.